This entry describes one T cell receptor (beta chain). The sample originates from a study of CXCR3-negative and CXCR3-positive naive CD8 T cells. Germline loops: CDR1 DFQATT, CDR2 SNEGSKA (reference sequence). This CDR3 comprises 12 residues. UMI labels and 5' RACE were used to prepare the TRB cDNA libraries. From its re-call of the 5' RACE reads, TCRdb lists each CDR3 protein once, without DNA. The sample holds approximately 56,000 distinct CDR3 sequences. The sequence came from a human donor in good health. Some clones in this sample may be carry-over from other donors' samples. The V call is TRBV20-1, the J call TRBJ2-7; the D call from TCRdb, TRBD1, cannot be confirmed without DNA. Sequenced sample: naive CXCR3- CD8+ T cells from blood. As to subset: CD45RO-CCR7+CD27+CD95- naive CD8+ T cells lacking CXCR3 (TNR3-). The CDR3 loop reads CSTGSPEYEQYF.